The 25 T cell receptor beta chains given below trace back to one sample, sequenced in a study of cytomegalovirus exposure and HLA in healthy donors. 13 Jbeta primers and 60 Vbeta primers were used for the PCR. Using immunoSEQ multiplex PCR, the repertoire was profiled, and TCRdb retains in-frame clones only, with some absent. The sample has fewer than 200,000 clones, roughly 79% seen once; the top ten hold approximately 1.3%. The specimen sequenced was PBMCs. Receptors originate from a man younger than 45 in good health and CMV-seronegative.

On this clone itself: This sample includes further DNA sequences coding for the same CDR3. This chain connects TRBV9 to TRBJ2-7, with D possibly TRBD2 on 5 matching bases. Looked up from germline, CDR1 is SGDLS and CDR2 is YYNGEE. The CDR3 length is 14 residues. Trimming removed 0 bases from V and 2 bases from J, with 9 bases in between. Written as DNA, the CDR3 is TGTGCCAGCAGCGTAGGTCTAGCTCCCTACGAGCAGTACTTC. Encoded protein: CASSVGLAPYEQYF.

This clone has only a few counts. The chain couples TRBV2 to TRBJ2-5; 11 bases align to TRBD2. The CDR3 is 16 residues long. The germline CDR1 and CDR2 sequences are SNHLY and FYNNEI. Unmatched junction bases numbered 6, after V lost 4 bases and J lost 2 bases. The CDR3 spells CASSGGGTSGQETQYF. As DNA, the CDR3 is TGTGCCAGCAGTGGAGGGGGGACTAGCGGACAAGAGACCCAGTACTTC.

This chain links TRBV7-3 with TRBJ2-1; D gene uncertain. CDR3 length: 14 residues. Germline lookup yields CDR1 SGHTA and CDR2 FQGTGA. With 1 base removed from V and 5 bases from J, the gap between germline ends came to 9 bases. The CDR3 loop is CASSLIPSDNEQFF. The CDR3 nucleotides read TGTGCCAGCAGCTTAATTCCGAGCGACAATGAGCAGTTCTTC.

The chain combines TRBV6-5 with TRBJ1-5; 7 bases align to TRBD1. The CDR3 has 16 amino acids. The junction had 6 bases not matched to a gene; V was cut back by 3 bases and J by 1 base. Germline V CDR1 and CDR2: MNHEY, SVGAGI. CDR3: CASSYEGARSNQPQHF. DNA for the CDR3: TGTGCCAGCAGTTATGAGGGGGCGCGGAGCAATCAGCCCCAGCATTTT.

The chain employs TRBV19 and TRBJ2-7, with D possibly TRBD2 on 5 matching bases. Germline V gene sequence: CDR1 LNHDA, CDR2 SQIVND (reference sequence). Trimming shortened V by 3 bases and J by 6 bases, and 15 bases separated the two germline ends. This CDR3 is built from 14 residues. The CDR3: CASSIGRERGEQYF. The CDR3 DNA follows: TGTGCCAGTAGTATTGGCCGGGAAAGAGGCGAGCAGTACTTC.

This clone was observed a few times. The rearrangement joins TRBV7-2 to TRBJ2-3; a possible D gene is TRBD1 (5 bases). CDR3 length: 12 amino acids. V gave up 10 bases and J gave up 2 bases, with 10 bases separating them. Germline assignment: CDR1 SGHTA and CDR2 FQGNSA. The CDR3: CAILTATDTQYF. CDR3 bases: TGTGCCATCTTGACAGCCACAGATACGCAGTATTTT.

The rearrangement uses TRBV7-9 and TRBJ2-7, with D tentatively TRBD1 (6 bases). Germline lookup yields CDR1 SEHNR and CDR2 FQNEAQ (reference sequence). V lost 1 base to trimming and J lost 3 bases, with 16 bases between them. The CDR3 covers 16 residues. The CDR3 sequence: CASSLGDTKAYYEQYF. The CDR3 DNA sequence: TGTGCCAGCAGCTTAGGGGACACAAAGGCCTACTACGAGCAGTACTTC. The full variable domain, completed using reference TRBV7-9 and TRBJ2-7, is DTGVSQNPRHKITKRGQNVTFRCDPISEHNRLYWYRQTLGQGPEFLTYFQNEAQLEKSRLLSDRFSAERPKGSFSTLEIQRTEQGDSAMYLCASSLGDTKAYYEQYFGPGTRLTVT.

With regard to this clone: One end of the junction varies from germline; a read error may be responsible. CDR3 loop: CASSLPGNAEAFF. In DNA, the CDR3 is TGTGCCAGCAGTTTACCAGGGAACGCTGAAGCTTTCTTT. The chain has TRBV28 and TRBJ1-1, with D tentatively TRBD1 (5 bases). This CDR3 spans 13 amino acids. Germline V gene sequence: CDR1 MDHEN, CDR2 SYDVKM.

This clone was seen just once. The chain couples TRBV4-2 to TRBJ1-5, with D hard to call. CDR3 length: 14 residues. Germline V CDR1 and CDR2: LGHNA, YNFKEQ. Trimming removed 4 bases from V and 6 bases from J, with 13 bases in between. The CDR3 loop is CASSLDSRSQPQHF. For the CDR3, the DNA is TGTGCCAGCAGCCTTGATAGCCGGAGTCAGCCCCAGCATTTT.

The chain links TRBV7-9 to TRBJ1-1, with D uncertain. The germline gives CDR1 SEHNR, CDR2 FQNEAQ (reference sequence). V was clipped by 1 base and J by 1 base, with 16 bases between them. The CDR3 consists of 17 residues. The CDR3 DNA is TGTGCCAGCAGCTTAGGAGCTAAGGCAGGAACGAACACTGAAGCTTTCTTT. Translated: CASSLGAKAGTNTEAFF.

The chain carries TRBV23-1 and TRBJ2-3, with 8 nucleotides matching TRBD1. TRBV23-1 is known as an ORF, though its function is uncertain. After removal of 0 bases from V and 2 bases from J, the junction contained 10 bases not matched to a gene. This CDR3 is built from 18 residues. CDR3 bases: TGCGCCAGCAGTCAATCGGGGATGGACAGGGTCCTCACAGATACGCAGTATTTT. Translating it yields CASSQSGMDRVLTDTQYF.

The chain uses TRBV15 and TRBJ1-1; 11 bases agree with TRBD1. V gave up 4 bases and J gave up 5 bases; unmatched junction bases: 6. This CDR3 spans 15 amino acids. Per the germline V gene, CDR1 is LNHNV and CDR2 is YYDKDF (reference sequence). Here the CDR3 reads CATSIGTGGRTEAFF. The CDR3 bases are TGTGCCACCAGCATTGGGACAGGGGGTAGGACTGAAGCTTTCTTT.

This clone was counted between two and nine times. This chain joins TRBV6-6 and TRBJ1-1; TRBD1 is a possible D gene (6 bases). There are 15 residues in the CDR3. V dropped 4 bases and J dropped 1 base, with 13 bases sitting between them. The V gene's germline CDR1 is MNHNY and CDR2 SVGAGI (reference sequence). The CDR3 DNA reads as TGTGCCAGCAGTTCCCAGGGGCGACAGAACACTGAAGCTTTCTTT. Its protein is CASSSQGRQNTEAFF.

The chain employs TRBV30 and TRBJ1-2; tentatively, D is TRBD1 (6 bases). Trimming left V 8 bases short and J 2 bases short, with 15 bases between. CDR3 length: 13 amino acids. Germline values: CDR1 GTSNPN, CDR2 SVGIG (reference sequence). CDR3 bases: TGTGCCGGGCGACAGGCGGAAAACTATGGCTACACCTTC. Protein sequence: CAGRQAENYGYTF.

There are a few counts of this clone. This chain uses TRBV5-1 with TRBJ2-7; perhaps TRBD1 as D (5 bases). The V end was cut by 0 bases, the J end by 1 base, with 8 bases between. Germline lookup yields CDR1 SGHRS and CDR2 YFSETQ. The CDR3 has 14 amino acids. The CDR3 protein is CASSLAAGSYEQYF. CDR3 sequence (DNA): TGCGCCAGCAGCTTGGCGGCAGGGTCCTACGAGCAGTACTTC.

The chain uses TRBV18 and TRBJ2-7, with 12 nucleotides matching TRBD1. This CDR3 is built from 15 residues. Germline V gene data show CDR1 as KGHSH and CDR2 as LQKENI. V lost 1 base to trimming and J lost 6 bases; unmatched junction nucleotides: 4. The CDR3 DNA follows: TGTGCCAGCTCACCACGGGACAGGGGGCAGTTCGAGCAGTACTTC. Amino acids: CASSPRDRGQFEQYF.

This rearrangement joins TRBV21-1 to TRBJ1-6; the table calls TRBD1, which could not be checked here. TRBV21-1 is classified as a pseudogene. The CDR3 covers 15 residues. The CDR3 nucleotides read TGTGCCAGCAGCAAAGTGGAGACAGGTAATTCACCCCTCCACTTT. The encoded protein is CASSKVETGNSPLHF.

The V and J genes are TRBV14 and TRBJ1-4; D is perhaps TRBD1 (6 bases). The germline CDR1 and CDR2 sequences are SGHDN and FVKESK. The CDR3 runs to 18 residues. The V end was cut by 2 bases, the J end by 5 bases, with 21 bases between. CDR3 bases: TGTGCCAGCAGCCAACTGACGGGGGGCTTAGGAACGAATGAAAAACTGTTTTTT. This translates into CASSQLTGGLGTNEKLFF.

The gene calls are TRBV5-1 and TRBJ1-1; D not certain. With 1 base removed from V and 1 base from J, the gap between germline ends came to 8 bases. The germline V gene has CDR1 SGHRS and CDR2 YFSETQ. CDR3 length: 14 residues. Written as DNA, the CDR3 is TGCGCCAGCAGCTTGAGCGGTCAGAACACTGAAGCTTTCTTT. It specifies CASSLSGQNTEAFF.

V and J are TRBV9 and TRBJ2-1; a weak D match, TRBD2 (6 bases). CDR1 and CDR2 (germline): SGDLS, YYNGEE. The CDR3 length is 17 residues. Trimming stripped 4 bases from V and 5 bases from J, with 22 bases between. The CDR3 protein is CASSTRPTGRSNNEQFF. The CDR3 DNA is TGTGCCAGCAGCACCCGCCCGACTGGGAGGTCGAACAATGAGCAGTTCTTC.

The chain has TRBV11-2 and TRBJ1-1; maybe TRBD1 (6 bases). This CDR3 contains 19 residues. Trimming took 2 bases from V and 4 from J, leaving 26 bases between them. Looked up from germline, CDR1 is SGHAT and CDR2 is FQNNGV. This CDR3 is CASSLSGNRGGRLGTEAFF. CDR3 in DNA: TGTGCCAGCAGCTTATCCGGAAACCGGGGGGGGCGCTTGGGCACTGAAGCTTTCTTT. The complete variable domain, with remaining parts taken from reference TRBV11-2 and TRBJ1-1, reads EAGVAQSPRYKIIEKRQSVAFWCNPISGHATLYWYQQILGQGPKLLIQFQNNGVVDDSQLPKDRFSAERLKGVDSTLKIQPAKLEDSAVYLCASSLSGNRGGRLGTEAFFGQGTRLTVV.

This rearrangement joins TRBV4-3 to TRBJ2-2; 9 nucleotides agree with TRBD2. The CDR3 loop spans 17 amino acids. CDR1 is LGHNA and CDR2 is YSLEER in the germline V gene. After removal of 4 bases from V and 0 bases from J, the junction contained 6 bases not matched to a gene. The CDR3 loop reads CASSPFTSGPNTGELFF. CDR3 sequence (DNA): TGCGCCAGCAGCCCCTTTACTAGCGGGCCGAACACCGGGGAGCTGTTTTTT.

The chain carries TRBV18 and TRBJ1-1; D perhaps matches TRBD1 (5 bases). The CDR3 runs to 15 residues. The V end was cut by 4 bases, the J end by 4 bases, with 16 bases between. CDR1 and CDR2 from the germline V gene are KGHSH and LQKENI. The DNA for the CDR3 is TGTGCCAGCTCACGGGGGGAGATATTGGGCACTGAAGCTTTCTTT. Translation: CASSRGEILGTEAFF.

This clone was seen only a few times. V is TRBV6-6 and J is TRBJ1-1; the D is unclear. With 6 bases removed from V and 0 bases from J, the gap between germline ends came to 11 bases. The CDR3 covers 14 residues. Germline V gene sequence: CDR1 MNHNY, CDR2 SVGAGI (reference sequence). CDR3 bases: TGTGCCAGCAGAAACAGCAGATTGAACACTGAAGCTTTCTTT. Protein: CASRNSRLNTEAFF.

This chain uses TRBV28 with TRBJ2-3; TRBD1 might be the D (7 bases). The CDR3 loop spans 15 amino acids. Germline CDR1 MDHEN, CDR2 SYDVKM. Trimming stripped 8 bases from V and 1 base from J, with 16 bases between. As DNA, the CDR3 is TGTGCCAGCCGCTCAGGGGGAGGCGGCACAGATACGCAGTATTTT. Translating gives CASRSGGGGTDTQYF.